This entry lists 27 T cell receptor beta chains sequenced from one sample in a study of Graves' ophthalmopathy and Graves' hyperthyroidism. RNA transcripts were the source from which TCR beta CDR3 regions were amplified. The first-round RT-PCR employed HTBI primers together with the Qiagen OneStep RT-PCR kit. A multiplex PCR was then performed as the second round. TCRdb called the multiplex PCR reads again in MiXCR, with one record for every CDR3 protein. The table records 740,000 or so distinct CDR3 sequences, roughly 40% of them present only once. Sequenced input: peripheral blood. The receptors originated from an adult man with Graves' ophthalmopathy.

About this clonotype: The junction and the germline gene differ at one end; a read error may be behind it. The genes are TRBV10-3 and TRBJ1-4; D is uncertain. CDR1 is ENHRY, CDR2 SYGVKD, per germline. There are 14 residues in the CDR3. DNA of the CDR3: TGTGCCAGCAGTTACTCGACCGATAATGAAAAACTGCTTTTT. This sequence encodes CASSYSTDNEKLLF.

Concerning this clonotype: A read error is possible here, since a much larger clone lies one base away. CDR3 nucleotide sequence: TGTGCCAGCAGCCAAGGGGCAGCAGGAAAACTGTTTTTT. It specifies CASSQGAAGKLFF. The chain carries TRBV4-2 and TRBJ1-4; no reliable D call. The V and J ends lost 1 base and 10 bases respectively, with 10 bases between them. The CDR3 is 13 residues long. Germline CDR1 is LGHNA and CDR2 is YNFKEQ.

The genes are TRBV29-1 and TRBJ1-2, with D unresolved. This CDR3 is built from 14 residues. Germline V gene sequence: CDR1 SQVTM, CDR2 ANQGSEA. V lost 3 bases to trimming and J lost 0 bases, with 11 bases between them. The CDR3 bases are TGCAGCGTTGATGGGCCGGCCACTAACTATGGCTACACCTTC. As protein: CSVDGPATNYGYTF.

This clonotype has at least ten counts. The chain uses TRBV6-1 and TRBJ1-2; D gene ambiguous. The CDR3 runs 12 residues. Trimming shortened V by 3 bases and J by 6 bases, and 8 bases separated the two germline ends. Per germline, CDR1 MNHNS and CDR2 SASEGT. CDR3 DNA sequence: TGTGCCAGCAGTGACACGGTTGATGGCTACACCTTC. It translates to CASSDTVDGYTF.

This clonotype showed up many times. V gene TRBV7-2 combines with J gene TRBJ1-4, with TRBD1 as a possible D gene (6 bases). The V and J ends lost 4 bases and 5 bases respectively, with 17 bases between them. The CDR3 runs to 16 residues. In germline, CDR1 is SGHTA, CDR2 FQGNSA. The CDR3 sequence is CASSSTHATGNEKLFF. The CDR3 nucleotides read TGTGCCAGCAGCTCAACCCACGCGACAGGAAATGAAAAACTGTTTTTT.

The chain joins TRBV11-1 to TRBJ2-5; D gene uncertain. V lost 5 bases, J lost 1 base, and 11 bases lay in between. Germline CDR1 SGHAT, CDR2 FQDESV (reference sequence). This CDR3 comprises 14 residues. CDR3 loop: CASSGFGSQETQYF. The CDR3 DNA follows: TGTGCCAGCAGCGGATTTGGGTCCCAAGAGACCCAGTACTTC.

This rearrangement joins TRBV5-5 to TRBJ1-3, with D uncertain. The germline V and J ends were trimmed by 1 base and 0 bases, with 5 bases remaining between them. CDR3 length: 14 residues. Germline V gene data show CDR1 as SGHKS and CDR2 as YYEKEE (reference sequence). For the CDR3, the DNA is TGTGCCAGCAGCTTGCGGCTCTCTGGAAACACCATATATTTT. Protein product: CASSLRLSGNTIYF.

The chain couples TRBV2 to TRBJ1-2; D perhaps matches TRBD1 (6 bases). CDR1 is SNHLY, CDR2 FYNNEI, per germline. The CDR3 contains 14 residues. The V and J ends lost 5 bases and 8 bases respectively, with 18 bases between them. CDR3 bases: TGTGCCAGCAGTTTATTGGGCCAGGGGCAAGGCTACACCTTC. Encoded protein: CASSLLGQGQGYTF. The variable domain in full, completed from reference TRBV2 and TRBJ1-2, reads EPEVTQTPSHQVTQMGQEVILRCVPISNHLYFYWYRQILGQKVEFLVSFYNNEISEKSEIFDDQFSVERPDGSNFTLKIRSTKLEDSAMYFCASSLLGQGQGYTFGSGTRLTVV.

The CDR3 nucleotides are TGTGCCAGCAGTTTTGTATTTGGCACTGAAGCTTTCTTT. The encoded protein is CASSFVFGTEAFF. V gene TRBV25-1 combines with J gene TRBJ1-1; D ambiguous. CDR3 length: 13 residues. The germline V gene encodes CDR1 MGHDK and CDR2 SYGVNS. Trimming shortened V by 5 bases and J by 4 bases, and 11 bases separated the two germline ends.

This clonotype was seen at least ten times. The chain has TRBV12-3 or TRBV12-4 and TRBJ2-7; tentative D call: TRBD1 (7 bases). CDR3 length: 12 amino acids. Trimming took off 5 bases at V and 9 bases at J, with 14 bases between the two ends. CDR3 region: CASSTRGERQYF. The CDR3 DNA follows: TGTGCCAGCAGTACCAGGGGGGAGAGGCAGTACTTC.

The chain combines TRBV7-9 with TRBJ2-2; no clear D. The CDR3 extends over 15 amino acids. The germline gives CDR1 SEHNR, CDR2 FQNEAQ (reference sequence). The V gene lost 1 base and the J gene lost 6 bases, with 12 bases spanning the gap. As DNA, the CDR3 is TGTGCCAGCAGCTTAGGGGTTCTCGCTGCCGGGGAGCTGTTTTTT. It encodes CASSLGVLAAGELFF.

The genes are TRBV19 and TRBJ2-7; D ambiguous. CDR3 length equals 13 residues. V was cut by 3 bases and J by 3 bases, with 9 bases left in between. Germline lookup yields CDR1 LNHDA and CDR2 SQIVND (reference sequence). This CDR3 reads CASSIGSRYEQYF. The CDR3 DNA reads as TGTGCCAGTAGTATCGGGTCCCGCTACGAGCAGTACTTC.

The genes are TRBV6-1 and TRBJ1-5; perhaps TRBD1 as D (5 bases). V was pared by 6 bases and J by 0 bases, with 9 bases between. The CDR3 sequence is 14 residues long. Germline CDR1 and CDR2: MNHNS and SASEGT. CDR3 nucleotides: TGTGCCAGCAGCCGACAGTATAGCAATCAGCCCCAGCATTTT. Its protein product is CASSRQYSNQPQHF.

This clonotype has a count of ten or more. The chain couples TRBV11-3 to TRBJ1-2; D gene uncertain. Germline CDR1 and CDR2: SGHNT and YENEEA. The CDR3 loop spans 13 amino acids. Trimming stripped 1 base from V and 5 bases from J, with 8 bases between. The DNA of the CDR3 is TGTGCCAGCAGCTTAGGCCCCTCATATGGCTACACCTTC. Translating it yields CASSLGPSYGYTF.

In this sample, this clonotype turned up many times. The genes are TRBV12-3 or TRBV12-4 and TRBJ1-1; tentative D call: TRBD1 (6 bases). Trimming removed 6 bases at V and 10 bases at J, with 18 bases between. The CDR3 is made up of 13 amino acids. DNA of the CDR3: TGTGCCAGCAGCGATCAGGGACACACGGTAGCTTTCTTT. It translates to CASSDQGHTVAFF.

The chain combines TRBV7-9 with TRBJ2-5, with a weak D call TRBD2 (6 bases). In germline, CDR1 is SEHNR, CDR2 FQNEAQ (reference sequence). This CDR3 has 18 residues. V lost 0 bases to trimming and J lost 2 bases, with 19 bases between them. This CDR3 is CASSLALEVIAAQETQYF. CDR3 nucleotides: TGTGCCAGCAGCTTAGCGCTCGAGGTAATAGCGGCACAAGAGACCCAGTACTTC.

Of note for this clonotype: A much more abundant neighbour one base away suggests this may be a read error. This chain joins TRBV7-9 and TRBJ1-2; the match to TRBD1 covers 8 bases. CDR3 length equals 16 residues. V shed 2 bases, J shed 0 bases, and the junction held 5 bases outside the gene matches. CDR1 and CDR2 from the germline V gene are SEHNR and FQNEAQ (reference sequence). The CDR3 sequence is CASSLNHRGTNYGYTF. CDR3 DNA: TGTGCCAGCAGCTTAAACCACAGGGGGACTAACTATGGCTACACCTTC.

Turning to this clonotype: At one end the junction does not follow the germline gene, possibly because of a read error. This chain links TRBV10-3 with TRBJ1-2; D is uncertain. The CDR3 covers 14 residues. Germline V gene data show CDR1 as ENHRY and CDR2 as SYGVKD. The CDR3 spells CASSYSTSPDGYTF. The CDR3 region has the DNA TGTGCCAGCAGTTACTCGACTAGCCCGGATGGCTACACCTTC.

CDR3 in DNA: TGTGCCAGCAGCTTAGGGCAGGGATGGTATGGCTACGAGCAGTACTTC. It specifies CASSLGQGWYGYEQYF. This chain joins TRBV7-2 and TRBJ2-7; D possibly corresponds to TRBD1 (5 bases). The CDR3 runs to 16 residues. V was pared by 1 base and J by 3 bases, with 16 bases between. Germline V gene data show CDR1 as SGHTA and CDR2 as FQGNSA.

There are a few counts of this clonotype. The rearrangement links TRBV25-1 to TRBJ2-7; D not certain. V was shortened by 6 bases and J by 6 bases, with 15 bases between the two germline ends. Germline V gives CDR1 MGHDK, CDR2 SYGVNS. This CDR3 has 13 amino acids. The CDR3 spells CASSPSQAVEQYF. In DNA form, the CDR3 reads TGTGCCAGCAGCCCGTCTCAGGCAGTCGAGCAGTACTTC.

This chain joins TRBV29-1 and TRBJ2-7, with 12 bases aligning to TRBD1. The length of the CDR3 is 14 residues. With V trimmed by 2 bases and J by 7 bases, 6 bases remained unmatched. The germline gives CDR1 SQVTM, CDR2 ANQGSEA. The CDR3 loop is CSVESGTGGYEQYF. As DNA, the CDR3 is TGCAGCGTTGAATCAGGGACAGGGGGCTATGAGCAGTACTTC.

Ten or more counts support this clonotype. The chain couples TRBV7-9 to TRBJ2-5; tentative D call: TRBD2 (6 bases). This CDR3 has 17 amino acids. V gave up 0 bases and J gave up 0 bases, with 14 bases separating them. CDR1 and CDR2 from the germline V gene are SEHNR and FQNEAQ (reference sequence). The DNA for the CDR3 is TGTGCCAGCAGCTTAGCGGGGATAGCGGTAAACCAAGAGACCCAGTACTTC. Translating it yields CASSLAGIAVNQETQYF.

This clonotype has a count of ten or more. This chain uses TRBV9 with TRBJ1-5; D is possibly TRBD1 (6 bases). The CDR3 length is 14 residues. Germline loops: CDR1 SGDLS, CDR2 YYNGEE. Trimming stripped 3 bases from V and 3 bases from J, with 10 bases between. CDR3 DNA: TGTGCCAGCAGCGGCACAGGGTCCAATCAGCCCCAGCATTTT. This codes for CASSGTGSNQPQHF.

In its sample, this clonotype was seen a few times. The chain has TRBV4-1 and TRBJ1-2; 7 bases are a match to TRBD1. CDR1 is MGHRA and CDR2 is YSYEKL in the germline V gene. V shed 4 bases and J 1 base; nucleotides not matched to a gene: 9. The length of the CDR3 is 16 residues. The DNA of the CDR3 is TGCGCCAGCAGCCCGTTTCTGGGACAGCTTAACTATGGCTACACCTTC. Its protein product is CASSPFLGQLNYGYTF.

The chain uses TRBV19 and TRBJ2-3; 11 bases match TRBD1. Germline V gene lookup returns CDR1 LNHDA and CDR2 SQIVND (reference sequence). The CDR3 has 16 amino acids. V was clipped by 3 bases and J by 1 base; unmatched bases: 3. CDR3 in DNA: TGTGCCAGTAGTATGGACAGGGGGCGCGGCACAGATACGCAGTATTTT. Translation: CASSMDRGRGTDTQYF.

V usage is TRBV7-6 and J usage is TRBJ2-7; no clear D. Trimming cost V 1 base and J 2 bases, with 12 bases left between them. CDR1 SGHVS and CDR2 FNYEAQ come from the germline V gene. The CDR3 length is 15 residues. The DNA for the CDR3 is TGTGCCAGCAGCTTAGAGGGTGCGGAAACCTACGAGCAGTACTTC. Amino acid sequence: CASSLEGAETYEQYF.

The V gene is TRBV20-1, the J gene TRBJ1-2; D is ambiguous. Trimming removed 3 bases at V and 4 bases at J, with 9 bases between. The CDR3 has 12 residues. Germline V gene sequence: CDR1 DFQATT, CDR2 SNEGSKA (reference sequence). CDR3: CSASPAGYGYTF. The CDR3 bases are TGCAGTGCTAGCCCGGCGGGCTATGGCTACACCTTC.